A single sample gave rise to the 20 T cell receptor beta chains below, sequenced in a study of blood T cells in healthy people across ages (dated by TCRdb to 2013 to 2016). Receptor amplification or capture employed 5' RACE. Sequencer: Illumina HiSeq 2500. A second roughly 6 to 12 cycle PCR used a sample-barcoded 5' primer and a J-beta primer mix. TCRdb's own reprocessing of the public reads used fastp at Q25 and MiXCR and kept productive beta chains. Rows matching on CDR3 protein sequence are summarized as one entry with the most common DNA and genes. Recorded for this sample are over a million distinct CDR3 sequences; over 35% of them occurred a single time. The leading ten clones occupy around 18% of the sample. Sequencing was done on a sample of blood. The receptors come from a woman aged 55-70 years in good health.

This rearrangement joins TRBV27 to TRBJ2-7; D may be TRBD2 (5 bases). The ends were cut back, 5 bases at V and 0 bases at J, with 14 bases in the middle. This CDR3 is built from 15 residues. Germline values: CDR1 MNHEY, CDR2 SMNVEV (reference sequence). The DNA of the CDR3 is TGTGCCAGCAGTGAGGACTGGGCCAACTCCTACGAGCAGTACTTC. It codes for CASSEDWANSYEQYF.

The chain combines TRBV9 with TRBJ2-5; TRBD1 might be the D (6 bases). The last part of the DNA fits TRBJ2-7 better; the J call may be wrong. The V gene's germline CDR1 is SGDLS and CDR2 YYNGEE. This CDR3 has 17 amino acids. CDR3 protein: CASSFSPQGPPQGEQYF. CDR3 nucleotide sequence: TGTGCCAGCAGCTTCTCACCACAGGGCCCCCCGCAAGGCGAGCAGTACTTC.

This clonotype has more than one count but fewer than ten. This chain uses TRBV27 with TRBJ2-5; TRBD1 matches at 9 bases. The germline V gene encodes CDR1 MNHEY and CDR2 SMNVEV (reference sequence). The CDR3 has 15 residues. V was pared by 6 bases and J by 5 bases, with 10 bases of the junction left unmatched. The CDR3 spells CASRPRDRVLETQYF. CDR3 nucleotide sequence: TGTGCCAGCAGACCTCGGGACAGGGTTTTGGAGACCCAGTACTTC.

The CDR3: CASSLSGLSINEQYF. The CDR3, as DNA: TGTGCCAGCAGCCTTTCGGGACTCTCCATAAATGAGCAGTACTTC. The chain is built from TRBV9 and TRBJ2-5; perhaps TRBD2 as D (6 bases). This CDR3 is built from 15 residues. Germline V lookup: CDR1 SGDLS, CDR2 YYNGEE. The V end was cut by 4 bases, the J end by 11 bases, with 24 bases between.

The chain links TRBV20-1 to TRBJ2-1, with 8 bases that match TRBD1. With the DNA end fitting TRBJ2-7 better, the J assignment may be wrong. The CDR3 totals 15 residues. Germline CDR1 DFQATT, CDR2 SNEGSKA (reference sequence). This CDR3 reads CSAQGASFKYNEQYF. CDR3 DNA: TGCAGTGCCCAGGGGGCATCATTTAAATACAATGAGCAGTACTTC.

There are a few counts of this clonotype. The rearrangement uses TRBV4-2 and TRBJ2-1; perhaps D is TRBD1 or TRBD2 (5 bases each). Germline V gene sequence: CDR1 LGHNA, CDR2 YNFKEQ. Trimming removed 8 bases from V and 6 bases from J, with 20 bases in between. CDR3 length: 15 residues. This chain's CDR3 is CASGSGTQTVNEQFF. The CDR3 DNA is TGTGCCAGCGGATCGGGGACGCAGACGGTCAATGAGCAGTTCTTC.

This chain links TRBV5-1 with TRBJ2-1, with TRBD1 identical over 7 bases. This CDR3 comprises 14 residues. Germline CDR1 and CDR2: SGHRS and YFSETQ. Germline trimming cut 7 bases from V and 4 bases from J; bases unmatched to any gene: 8. The CDR3 loop reads CASQTGTDYNEQFF. CDR3 nucleotides: TGCGCCAGCCAAACAGGGACAGATTACAATGAGCAGTTCTTC. The full variable domain, its missing parts supplied by reference TRBV5-1 and TRBJ2-1, is KAGVTQTPRYLIKTRGQQVTLSCSPISGHRSVSWYQQTPGQGLQFLFEYFSETQRNKGNFPGRFSGRQFSNSRSEMNVSTLELGDSALYLCASQTGTDYNEQFFGPGTRLTVL.

V is TRBV6-4 and J is TRBJ2-1; D remains ambiguous. The CDR3 has 13 amino acids. Per germline, CDR1 MRHNA and CDR2 SNTAGT. V was shortened by 2 bases and J by 12 bases, with 14 bases between the two germline ends. The DNA of the CDR3 is TGTGCCAGCAGTGACACCGTGGGATTTGGGCAGTTCTTC. Translated, it gives CASSDTVGFGQFF.

This clonotype was seen ten or more times. The chain links TRBV20-1 to TRBJ2-7; 8 bases match TRBD1. V shed 6 bases and J 1 base; nucleotides not matched to a gene: 5. Germline CDR1 DFQATT, CDR2 SNEGSKA (reference sequence). The CDR3 length is 13 residues. The CDR3 region has the DNA TGCAGTGCGCCGGGACAGGCGTCCTACGAGCAGTACTTC. Its protein is CSAPGQASYEQYF.

This chain uses TRBV20-1 with TRBJ2-1; the match to TRBD2 covers 10 bases. V shed 3 bases and J 0 bases; nucleotides not matched to a gene: 5. In germline, CDR1 is DFQATT, CDR2 SNEGSKA (reference sequence). The CDR3 contains 16 residues. The CDR3 sequence: CSARGPSGSSYNEQFF. In DNA form, the CDR3 reads TGCAGTGCTAGGGGGCCTAGCGGGAGCTCCTACAATGAGCAGTTCTTC.

The chain links TRBV5-1 to TRBJ2-3; 10 bases map to TRBD2. This CDR3 contains 15 residues. Germline V gene data show CDR1 as SGHRS and CDR2 as YFSETQ. Losses at the gene ends were 1 base for V and 3 bases for J; bases not matched to a gene: 2. For the CDR3, the DNA is TGCGCCAGCAGCTTGACGGGACTAGCGACAGATACGCAGTATTTT. It encodes CASSLTGLATDTQYF.

The chain is built from TRBV11-2 and TRBJ2-3; possibly TRBD2 for D (5 bases). The V gene lost 1 base and the J gene lost 7 bases, with 12 bases spanning the gap. This CDR3 is built from 14 residues. The germline V gene has CDR1 SGHAT and CDR2 FQNNGV. As DNA, the CDR3 is TGTGCCAGCAGCTTAGGCATCGGCGGGTATACGCAGTATTTT. Its protein product is CASSLGIGGYTQYF. The full variable domain, its missing parts supplied by reference TRBV11-2 and TRBJ2-3, is EAGVAQSPRYKIIEKRQSVAFWCNPISGHATLYWYQQILGQGPKLLIQFQNNGVVDDSQLPKDRFSAERLKGVDSTLKIQPAKLEDSAVYLCASSLGIGGYTQYFGPGTRLTVL.

The chain carries TRBV20-1 and TRBJ2-1, with 8 bases identical to TRBD2. The CDR3 totals 15 residues. J was trimmed by 8 bases and V by 0 bases; bases with no gene match: 9. The germline CDR1 and CDR2 sequences are DFQATT and SNEGSKA (reference sequence). CDR3 region: CSARDTAGDKDEQFF. For the CDR3, the DNA is TGCAGTGCTAGAGATACAGCGGGAGATAAAGATGAGCAGTTCTTC.

This clonotype was recorded once. This chain joins TRBV21-1 and TRBJ2-3. TRBV21-1 is a known pseudogene. The CDR3 length is 15 residues. For the CDR3, the DNA is TGTGCCAGCAGCACAACGCAACCTCGCACAGATACGCAGTATTTT. The encoded protein is CASSTTQPRTDTQYF.

The chain has TRBV18 and TRBJ2-3; D possibly corresponds to TRBD1 (5 bases). Per germline, CDR1 KGHSH and CDR2 LQKENI. The CDR3 has 15 amino acids. The V end was cut by 4 bases, the J end by 4 bases, with 15 bases between. CDR3 amino acids: CASSLRQSSADTQYF. The DNA for the CDR3 is TGTGCCAGCTCACTACGACAGAGTTCAGCAGATACGCAGTATTTT.

The chain links TRBV5-1 to TRBJ2-3; TRBD2 is a possible D gene (5 bases). Germline V lookup: CDR1 SGHRS, CDR2 YFSETQ. This CDR3 has 15 amino acids. V lost 5 bases and J lost 4, with 17 bases in between. CDR3 sequence: CASSTREAESDTQYF. The DNA of the CDR3 is TGCGCCAGCAGTACGAGGGAAGCGGAGTCAGATACGCAGTATTTT.

CDR3 region: CASGKDSTDTQYF. The CDR3 DNA reads as TGTGCTAGTGGTAAGGACAGCACAGATACGCAGTATTTT. The genes are TRBV12-5 and TRBJ2-3; D remains unclear. The CDR3 is 13 residues long. Looked up from germline, CDR1 is LGHNT and CDR2 is FRNRAP. The ends were cut back, 5 bases at V and 0 bases at J, with 6 bases in the middle.

This clonotype was found a few times. This chain links TRBV10-3 with TRBJ1-6; D remains unclear. Looked up from germline, CDR1 is ENHRY and CDR2 is SYGVKD. The CDR3 extends over 13 amino acids. Trimming took off 6 bases at V and 2 bases at J, with 5 bases between the two ends. CDR3 nucleotide sequence: TGTGCCATCAGGGCGACCTATAATTCACCCCTCCACTTT. This gives the protein CAIRATYNSPLHF.

CDR3 loop: CSARAPVSASEQFF. CDR3 nucleotides: TGCAGTGCTAGAGCCCCGGTAAGCGCGAGTGAGCAGTTCTTC. The chain uses TRBV20-1 and TRBJ2-1, with D unresolved. Germline-derived CDR1 and CDR2 are DFQATT and SNEGSKA (reference sequence). The V end was cut by 1 base, the J end by 9 bases, with 16 bases between. The CDR3 extends over 14 amino acids.

This chain connects TRBV7-8 to TRBJ2-3; a possible D gene is TRBD1 (6 bases). There are 14 residues in the CDR3. Germline CDR1 is SGHVS and CDR2 is FQNEAQ. The V end was cut by 5 bases, the J end by 2 bases, with 11 bases between. The CDR3 DNA reads TGTGCCAGCAGCAGCGGACAGACCACAGATACGCAGTATTTT. Amino acid sequence: CASSSGQTTDTQYF.